These T cell receptor beta chains were read from a single sample in a study of spatial heterogeneity in lung cancer. TCRdb called the 5' RACE reads again in MiXCR, with one record for every CDR3 protein. The sample contains about 70,000 distinct CDR3 sequences, 8% to 9.5% of which appear only once. This sample comprised PBMCs, obtained at follow-up. The receptors originated from a female donor with early-stage non-small cell lung cancer. Both conserved end residues are part of each CDR3. A D gene is named only where the DNA matches it firmly. Clone sizes are given selectively: once, few, many, or a class where the clone is expanded.

d_gene,j_gene,v_gene,abundance,CDR3nt,CDR3aa
TRBD1,TRBJ1-1,TRBV3-1,many,TGTGCCAGCAACGCAATGCAGGGGGCGAACACTGAAGCTTTCTTT,CASNAMQGANTEAFF
-,TRBJ1-2,TRBV5-1,many,TGCGCCAGCAGCTTGAATGAGTATGGCTACACCTTC,CASSLNEYGYTF
-,TRBJ1-2,TRBV20-1,many,TGCAGTGCTGGGGGCTTTCCGGGCGATGGCTACACCTTC,CSAGGFPGDGYTF
-,TRBJ2-2,TRBV30,many,TGTGCCTGGAGTCGTGCGGGCAGGAACACCGGGGAGCTGTTTTTT,CAWSRAGRNTGELFF
-,TRBJ2-2,TRBV2,many,TGTGCCAGCAGTTCTGAGACCCCGGAGCCCACCGGGGAGCTGTTTTTT,CASSSETPEPTGELFF
TRBD2,TRBJ2-3,TRBV24-1,many,TGTGCCACCAGTGATTCCCCAGGACTAGCGGGAGTGCTGACAGATACGCAGTATTTT,CATSDSPGLAGVLTDTQYF
TRBD2,TRBJ2-4,TRBV10-3,many,TGTGCCATCAGTGAGTCCCACTCCTTCAGGCGGGAGGGAGCCAAAAACATTCAGTACTTC,CAISESHSFRREGAKNIQYF
-,TRBJ2-1,TRBV14,many,TGTGCCAGCAGCCAAGATCTTTCCCGGAATGAGCAGTTCTTC,CASSQDLSRNEQFF
-,TRBJ2-2,TRBV5-1,-,TGCGCCAGCAGCCCTTCCTCGAACACCGGGGAGCTGTTTTTT,CASSPSSNTGELFF
TRBD2,TRBJ2-7,TRBV6-2/TRBV6-3,few,TGTGCCGGTAGGGGCGGGAGGCACCTCGGGATGTACTTC,CAGRGGRHLGMYF
TRBD2,TRBJ2-1,TRBV6-4,many,TGTGCCAGCAGTGAGGCTAGCGGGAGGGCCAGTGAGCAGTTCTTC,CASSEASGRASEQFF
TRBD1,TRBJ1-2,TRBV4-1,many,TGCGCCAGCACCTCCCCCGGGACAGGGGGCTTTGGCTACACCTTC,CASTSPGTGGFGYTF
-,TRBJ2-1,TRBV12-3/TRBV12-4,many,TGTGCCAGCAGTTTACCGACAGTTGAGCAGTTCTTC,CASSLPTVEQFF
TRBD2,TRBJ2-1,TRBV9,many,TGTGCCAGCAGCGTAGGCGGGAGCAATGAGCAGTTCTTC,CASSVGGSNEQFF
TRBD1,TRBJ2-2,TRBV27,few,TGTGCCAGCAGTTTTCTGGGACAGAGGGTTAGGGGGCTGTTTTTT,CASSFLGQRVRGLFF
-,TRBJ2-5,TRBV5-1,many,TGCGCCAGCAGCTTGGCCGGGTTGGGGACCCAGTACTTC,CASSLAGLGTQYF
-,TRBJ2-1,TRBV6-1,many,TGTGCCACCCTACGGCCTTACGTTAGCTCCTACAATGAGCAGTTCTTC,CATLRPYVSSYNEQFF
-,TRBJ1-2,TRBV19,many,TGTGCCAGTAGTGCCGGCCGAGAGTTCTATGGCTACACCTTC,CASSAGREFYGYTF
-,TRBJ2-5,TRBV9,many,TGTGCCAGCAGCGCCCGGACTGCCTCGCCCCAGTACTTC,CASSARTASPQYF
-,TRBJ2-5,TRBV5-6,many,TGTGCCAGCAGCTTGGGGCCACGGGCCGCCCAAGAGACCCAGTACTTC,CASSLGPRAAQETQYF
-,TRBJ2-1,TRBV19,many,TGTGCCAGTAGCTTTCTCGCGGGATTCAATGAGCAGTTCTTC,CASSFLAGFNEQFF
-,TRBJ2-5,TRBV20-1,many,TGCAGTGCTTCCTCCAGCATCATGCAGACCCAGTACTTC,CSASSSIMQTQYF
-,TRBJ2-6,TRBV11-2,many,TGTGCCAGCAGCCCGCCGTGGGACAGGGCCAACGTCCTGACTTTC,CASSPPWDRANVLTF
TRBD2,TRBJ2-2,TRBV7-3,many,TGTGCCAGCAGCTTAACCGGTGCGGGAGCGGGCACCGGGGAGCTGTTTTTT,CASSLTGAGAGTGELFF
-,TRBJ1-5,TRBV5-1,-,TGCGCCAGCAGCTTGGGTGATAACAATCAGCCCCAGCATTTT,CASSLGDNNQPQHF
TRBD1,TRBJ2-3,TRBV10-3,many,TGTGCCATCAGTGCGGACAGGGCGCGCACAGATACGCAGTATTTT,CAISADRARTDTQYF
TRBD2,TRBJ2-5,TRBV27,few,TGTGCCAGCAGCCCGGGACTAGTTGAGTCCCAGTACTTC,CASSPGLVESQYF
TRBD1,TRBJ2-3,TRBV7-6,few,TGTGCCAGCGCCAGGGGGAGAACAGATACGCAGTATTTT,CASARGRTDTQYF
-,TRBJ2-3,TRBV5-1,-,TGCGCCAGCAGCTTTGCCCCTAGAAGCGCGGATACGCAGTATTTT,CASSFAPRSADTQYF
-,TRBJ1-2,TRBV6-2/TRBV6-3,many,TGTGCCAGCAGCGACGGCAAGGTCCCATACGGCTACACCTTC,CASSDGKVPYGYTF
-,TRBJ2-5,TRBV5-4,many,TGTGCCAGCAGCTTGGACAGGCAAGAGACCCAGTACTTC,CASSLDRQETQYF
TRBD1,TRBJ1-2,TRBV10-1,few,TGCGCCAGCAGTCAGTCGACAGGGAAGAATGGCTACACCTTC,CASSQSTGKNGYTF
-,TRBJ2-2,TRBV24-1,many,TGTGCCACCAGTGATGACGTCTTAACACCGGCCTTGAACACCGGGGAGCTGTTTTTT,CATSDDVLTPALNTGELFF
TRBD2,TRBJ2-1,TRBV5-1,few,TGCGCCAGCAGCTCCGGACTAGCGGGAGGCCCTAAGGATGAGCAGTTCTTC,CASSSGLAGGPKDEQFF
-,TRBJ2-7,TRBV12-3/TRBV12-4,few,TGTGCCAGCAAGTCGCAAGGGAAGAGCTACGAGCAGTACTTC,CASKSQGKSYEQYF
-,TRBJ2-5,TRBV10-3,many,TGTGCCATCAGTGACTCGCGTGATACTGGAGAGACCCAGTACTTC,CAISDSRDTGETQYF
-,TRBJ2-2,TRBV20-1,-,TGCAGTGCCCACATATCGTGGTCGGGGGCACTCATCGGGGAGCTGTTTTTT,CSAHISWSGALIGELFF
-,TRBJ2-2,TRBV20-1,many,TGCAGCGTCGCCAGGGACACCGGGGAGCTGTTTTTT,CSVARDTGELFF
-,TRBJ2-7,TRBV28,-,TGTGCCAGCAGTCCTACTAGTTTTGTGCAGTACTTC,CASSPTSFVQYF
-,TRBJ1-1,TRBV7-9,-,TGTGCCAGCAGCTCCAGGGTTTCGGCTGAAGCTTTCTTT,CASSSRVSAEAFF
TRBD1,TRBJ2-6,TRBV13,many,TGTGCCAGCAGCCGCCTAAAGGACAGGCTTCACTCTGGGGCCAACGTCCTGACTTTC,CASSRLKDRLHSGANVLTF
TRBD2,TRBJ2-1,TRBV7-2,many,TGTGCTAGCAGCTTAGCGGGAAATTCCTACAATGAGCAGTTCTTC,CASSLAGNSYNEQFF